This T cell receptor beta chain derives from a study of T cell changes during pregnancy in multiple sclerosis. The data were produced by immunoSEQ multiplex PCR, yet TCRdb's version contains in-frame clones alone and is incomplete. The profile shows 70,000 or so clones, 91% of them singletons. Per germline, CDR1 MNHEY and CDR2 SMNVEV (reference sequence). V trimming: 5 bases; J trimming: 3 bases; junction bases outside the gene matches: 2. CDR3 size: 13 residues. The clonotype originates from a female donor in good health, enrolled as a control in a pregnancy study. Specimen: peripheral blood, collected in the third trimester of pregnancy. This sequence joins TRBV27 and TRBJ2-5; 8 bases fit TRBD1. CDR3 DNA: TGTGCCAGCAGTCTACAGGGGGAAGAGACCCAGTACTTC. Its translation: CASSLQGEETQYF.